This T cell receptor (beta chain) was sequenced during a study of cytomegalovirus exposure and HLA in healthy donors. The germline V gene has CDR1 SGHNT and CDR2 YYREEE (reference sequence). V shed 2 bases and J 0 bases; nucleotides not matched to a gene: 3. The CDR3 has 15 amino acids. Method: immunoSEQ multiplex PCR; TCRdb's copy keeps in-frame clones and lacks some. The sample holds some 170,000 clones; around 86% are singletons and the top ten take approximately 7.7%. The sample taken for sequencing was PBMCs. The receptor's source is a young man in good health and CMV-seropositive. The chain is built from TRBV5-4 and TRBJ2-7; 9 positions match TRBD2. The CDR3 here is CASSFGGGGSYEQYF. The DNA of the CDR3 is TGTGCCAGCAGCTTTGGCGGGGGGGGCTCCTACGAGCAGTACTTC.